What follows are 5 T cell receptor beta chains derived from one specimen sequenced in a study of T cell responses to AZD1222 COVID-19 vaccine (dated by TCRdb to about 2021). The sample's time point label, decoded: baseline before first vaccination. The library was made by the immunoSEQ multiplex PCR assay. Sourced from immuneACCESS, this table was stored by TCRdb with only in-frame sequences that have V and J called. A share of the clones is absent; for the studies checked, an unresolved V gene accounts for under half, and the remainder has no known explanation. This sample lists 95,000 to 150,000 clones; under 85% were detected once. The ten largest make up around 6.2% of the sample. Sample: peripheral blood, taken on day 0 of AZD1222 vaccination. All receptors derive from an adult in good health.

CDR3: CASRGQSGNTIYF. CDR3 DNA sequence: TGTGCCAGTAGGGGACAGTCTGGAAACACCATATATTTT. The chain employs TRBV19 and TRBJ1-3; TRBD1 matches 7 bases. Germline V gene lookup returns CDR1 LNHDA and CDR2 SQIVND (reference sequence). This CDR3 is 13 amino acids long. The ends lost 6 bases at V and 1 base at J; junction bases unmatched: 0. Full variable domain (rest looked up from reference TRBV19 and TRBJ1-3): DGGITQSPKYLFRKEGQNVTLSCEQNLNHDAMYWYRQDPGQGLRLIYYSQIVNDFQKGDIAEGYSVSREKKESFPLTVTSAQKNPTAFYLCASRGQSGNTIYFGEGSWLTVV.

The V and J genes are TRBV24-1 and TRBJ2-1, with 11 positions matching TRBD2. The CDR3 has 16 amino acids. J was trimmed by 10 bases and V by 2 bases; bases with no gene match: 9. Germline CDR1 is KGHDR and CDR2 is SFDVKD. The CDR3 region has the DNA TGTGCCACCAGTGATTCTTTTAGCGGGGGGGCCCGGGAGCAGTTCTTC. Protein: CATSDSFSGGAREQFF.

The chain employs TRBV6-2 or TRBV6-3 and TRBJ1-1, with D unclear. This CDR3 is built from 15 residues. V shed 6 bases and J shed 1 base, with 15 bases lying between them. From germline, CDR1 is MNHEY and CDR2 SVGEGT. The CDR3 here is CASSPLAAGNTEAFF. The CDR3 DNA reads as TGTGCCAGCAGCCCCCTGGCAGCGGGGAACACTGAAGCTTTCTTT.

J is TRBJ2-7 and V is TRBV7-2; D is perhaps TRBD2 (5 bases). CDR3 length: 15 amino acids. CDR1 and CDR2 (germline): SGHTA, FQGNSA. The V gene lost 1 base and the J gene lost 2 bases, with 12 bases spanning the gap. The CDR3 nucleotides are TGTGCCAGCAGCTTAGAAAGAGGGCTTACCTACGAGCAGTACTTC. It is translated as CASSLERGLTYEQYF.

This clone was seen more than once but under ten times. V gene TRBV11-3 combines with J gene TRBJ2-2; a weak D match, TRBD2 (6 bases). The CDR3 is 15 residues long. Between the trimmed V and J ends, which lost 5 bases and 5 bases, there was a span of 15 bases. From germline, CDR1 is SGHNT and CDR2 YENEEA. The CDR3 region has the DNA TGTGCCAGCAGCACCACGGGGGTCCAGACCGGGGAGCTGTTTTTT. It translates to CASSTTGVQTGELFF.